This passage covers 14 T cell receptor beta chains from one sample sequenced in a study of read filtering for tumor transcriptome and immune sequencing. From roughly 400 ng of RNA, a library with molecular barcoded alpha/delta and beta/gamma adaptors was made. TCRdb re-derived calls from the reads in MiXCR, one entry per CDR3 protein. This sample has roughly 67,000 distinct CDR3 sequences, with around a fifth found just once. Specimen: a population of CD138-negative cells sorted from bone marrow. These receptors were obtained from a donor aged 40 or older with multiple myeloma.

On this clonotype itself: Just one base apart from a much larger clone, this may be a read error. The gene calls are TRBV7-3 and TRBJ1-1; possibly TRBD1 for D (5 bases). Germline CDR1 is SGHTA and CDR2 is FQGTGA. This CDR3 region has 14 residues. CDR3 sequence reads: CASSLNRGSTGAFF. The CDR3 nucleotides are TGTGCCAGCAGCCTAAACCGGGGGTCCACTGGAGCTTTCTTT.

This clonotype was seen ten or more times. The chain uses TRBV7-8 and TRBJ1-3, with TRBD1 matching 9 bases. V lost 5 bases to trimming and J lost 2 bases; unmatched junction nucleotides: 1. This CDR3 region has 14 residues. Germline CDR1 is SGHVS and CDR2 is FQNEAQ. CDR3 sequence (DNA): TGTGCCAGCAGCGGGGACAGGGCTGGAAACACCATATATTTT. Its translation is CASSGDRAGNTIYF.

This clonotype was counted a few times. The V call is TRBV27, the J call TRBJ2-7; D may be TRBD2 (5 bases). The CDR3 loop spans 14 amino acids. Looked up from germline, CDR1 is MNHEY and CDR2 is SMNVEV (reference sequence). V was pared by 5 bases and J by 2 bases, with 13 bases between. CDR3 in DNA: TGTGCCAGCAGTGTCCACCCGGGAACCTACGAGCAGTACTTC. It encodes CASSVHPGTYEQYF.

This clonotype was seen many times. This chain connects TRBV12-3 or TRBV12-4 to TRBJ2-3; 7 bases are a match to TRBD2. The CDR3 has 16 amino acids. After removal of 5 bases from V and 0 bases from J, the junction contained 8 bases not matched to a gene. In nucleotides, the CDR3 is TGTGCCAGCAGTCCCCGTGGAGCGGGGAGCACAGATACGCAGTATTTT. It specifies CASSPRGAGSTDTQYF.

This clonotype was counted at least ten times. This may arise from a read error, as a much more abundant clone is one base away. The chain uses TRBV29-1 and TRBJ2-1; D may match TRBD1 or TRBD2 (7 bases each). V was pared by 3 bases and J by 8 bases, with 14 bases between. Germline V lookup: CDR1 SQVTM, CDR2 ANQGSEA. This CDR3 region has 13 residues. The CDR3: CSVESGTDDEQFF. CDR3 bases: TGCAGCGTTGAGAGCGGGACAGACGATGAGCAGTTCTTC.

As concerns this clonotype: A read error may explain this, as a much larger clone is one base away. The DNA of the CDR3 is TGCGCCAGCAGCGTCCTGGGGTTCGAATCTGGAAACACCATATATTTT. It encodes CASSVLGFESGNTIYF. The chain carries TRBV4-1 and TRBJ1-3; the D is unclear. The germline V gene has CDR1 MGHRA and CDR2 YSYEKL. The CDR3 runs 16 residues. With 5 bases removed from V and 1 base from J, the gap between germline ends came to 15 bases.

This clonotype was recorded many times. CDR3 sequence reads: CASSTGGNSPLHF. For the CDR3, the DNA is TGCGCCAGCAGTACAGGGGGGAATTCACCCCTCCACTTT. This chain links TRBV10-1 with TRBJ1-6, with TRBD1 matching 8 bases. The CDR3 runs 13 residues. J was trimmed by 7 bases and V by 5 bases; bases with no gene match: 1. Germline V lookup: CDR1 WNHNN, CDR2 SYGVQD (reference sequence).

The CDR3 loop is CASSPMDRVGQPQHF. CDR3 coding DNA: TGTGCCAGCAGCCCAATGGACAGGGTAGGTCAGCCCCAGCATTTT. The V and J genes are TRBV28 and TRBJ1-5; 8 positions agree with TRBD1. With 6 bases clipped from V and 6 bases from J, the junction kept 10 bases outside the gene matches. CDR1 MDHEN and CDR2 SYDVKM come from the germline V gene. The CDR3 extends over 15 amino acids.

This clonotype was seen at least ten times. CDR3 region: CASSESRASGTRRDTQYF. CDR3 coding DNA: TGCGCCAGCAGTGAGTCCAGGGCTAGCGGCACAAGACGAGATACGCAGTATTTT. This rearrangement joins TRBV10-1 to TRBJ2-3, with 7 bases identical to TRBD2. The CDR3 runs to 18 residues. Germline trimming cut 0 bases from V and 5 bases from J; bases unmatched to any gene: 14. In germline, CDR1 is WNHNN, CDR2 SYGVQD (reference sequence).

With regard to this clonotype: No conserved phenylalanine or tryptophan is present at the end of the CDR3, so a read error is the likely explanation. The chain links TRBV11-2 to TRBJ2-5; 7 bases fit TRBD2. J lost 1 base, V lost 1 base, and 3 bases had no gene match. CDR1 is SGHAT, CDR2 FQNNGV, per germline. The CDR3 has 15 amino acids. The CDR3 sequence is CASSLVGGGQETQYL. The CDR3 bases are TGTGCCAGCAGCTTAGTGGGGGGGGGCCAAGAGACCCAGTACCTC.

This clonotype was detected ten times or more. The J gene is TRBJ1-6, the V gene TRBV20-1; TRBD1 agrees at 9 bases. The trim removed 6 bases at V and 8 bases at J, leaving 5 bases unmatched. The CDR3 is 13 amino acids. Germline CDR1 is DFQATT and CDR2 is SNEGSKA (reference sequence). In DNA, the CDR3 is TGCAGTGCCATGGGACAGGGTGATTCACCCCTCCACTTT. As protein: CSAMGQGDSPLHF.

This clonotype showed up many times. The rearrangement links TRBV28 to TRBJ2-5; D not certain. The CDR3 is 14 residues long. Trimming cost V 1 base and J 5 bases, with 11 bases left between them. Looked up from germline, CDR1 is MDHEN and CDR2 is SYDVKM. CDR3 region: CASSLFGQAETQYF. The CDR3 nucleotides read TGTGCCAGCAGTTTATTTGGCCAGGCGGAGACCCAGTACTTC. Variable domain in full (rest from reference TRBV28 and TRBJ2-5): DVKVTQSSRYLVKRTGEKVFLECVQDMDHENMFWYRQDPGLGLRLIYFSYDVKMKEKGDIPEGYSVSREKKERFSLILESASTNQTSMYLCASSLFGQAETQYFGPGTRLLVL.

Regarding this clonotype: Being one base from a much bigger clone, this may be a read error. The V and J genes are TRBV20-1 and TRBJ2-7; no firm D call. The germline gives CDR1 DFQATT, CDR2 SNEGSKA (reference sequence). Trimming left V 8 bases short and J 2 bases short, with 22 bases between. This CDR3 has 15 amino acids. The CDR3 loop reads CSTTQRTVSPYEQYF. The CDR3 DNA follows: TGCAGTACAACTCAAAGAACAGTTTCTCCCTACGAGCAGTACTTC.

This clonotype has at least ten counts. The rearrangement uses TRBV12-3 or TRBV12-4 and TRBJ1-1; D possibly corresponds to TRBD1 (5 bases). Trimming cost V 2 bases and J 3 bases, with 10 bases left between them. The CDR3 consists of 14 residues. CDR3 DNA: TGTGCCAGCAGTTTACAGGGATCGGACACTGAAGCTTTCTTT. The encoded protein is CASSLQGSDTEAFF.